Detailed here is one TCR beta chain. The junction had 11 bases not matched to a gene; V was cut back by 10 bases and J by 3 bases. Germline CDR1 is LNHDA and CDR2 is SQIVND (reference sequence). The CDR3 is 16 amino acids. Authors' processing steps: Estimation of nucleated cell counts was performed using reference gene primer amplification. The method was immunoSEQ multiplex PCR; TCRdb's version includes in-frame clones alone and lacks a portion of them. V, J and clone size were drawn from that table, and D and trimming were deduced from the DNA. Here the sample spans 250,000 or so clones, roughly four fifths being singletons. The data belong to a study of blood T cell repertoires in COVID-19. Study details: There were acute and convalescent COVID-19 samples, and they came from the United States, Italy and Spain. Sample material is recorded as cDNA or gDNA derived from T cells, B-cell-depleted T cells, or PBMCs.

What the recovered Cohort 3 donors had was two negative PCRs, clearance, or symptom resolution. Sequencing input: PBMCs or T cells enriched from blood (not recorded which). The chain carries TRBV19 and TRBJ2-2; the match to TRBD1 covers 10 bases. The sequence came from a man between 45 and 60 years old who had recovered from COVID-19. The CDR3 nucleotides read TGTGCCACCCCACGAGACAGGGGGCTGGACACCGGGGAGCTGTTTTTT. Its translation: CATPRDRGLDTGELFF.